These 19 T cell receptor beta chains were all obtained from the same sample, sequenced in a study of PD-1 blockade in classical Hodgkin lymphoma. Each patient relapsed following autologous stem cell transplantation, and prior brentuximab vedotin exposure differed. Clones were sequenced by immunoSEQ multiplex PCR, and TCRdb holds only the in-frame ones, with some missing. The data hold more than 50,000 clones, with 80% to 90% observed a single time. The specimen was peripheral blood mononuclear cells (PBMCs), collected at baseline. These receptors were obtained from a human donor with classical Hodgkin lymphoma.

The chain joins TRBV11-2 to TRBJ1-1; D gene uncertain. CDR1 and CDR2 (germline): SGHAT, FQNNGV. V shed 0 bases and J shed 6 bases, with 8 bases lying between them. The CDR3 sequence is 13 residues long. Here the CDR3 reads CASSLDLGPEAFF. The CDR3 DNA reads as TGTGCCAGCAGCTTAGATCTTGGGCCTGAAGCTTTCTTT.

CDR3 sequence reads: CASSLGTGANVLTF. As DNA, the CDR3 is TGTGCCAGCAGCTTGGGAACTGGGGCCAACGTCCTGACTTTC. V gene TRBV5-6 combines with J gene TRBJ2-6; D not resolved. Germline loops: CDR1 SGHDT, CDR2 YYEEEE. V dropped 0 bases and J dropped 2 bases, with 3 bases sitting between them. The CDR3 covers 14 residues.

The chain is built from TRBV10-3 and TRBJ2-4, with 8 bases matching TRBD2. Germline values: CDR1 ENHRY, CDR2 SYGVKD. The CDR3 has 12 amino acids. V lost 10 bases, J lost 6 bases, and 5 bases stayed unmatched. The CDR3 protein is CATAAGGNIQYF. The CDR3, as DNA: TGTGCCACGGCCGCGGGGGGAAACATTCAGTACTTC.

The chain carries TRBV2 and TRBJ2-4; no clear D. Germline V CDR1 and CDR2: SNHLY, FYNNEI. With 10 bases removed from V and 0 bases from J, the gap between germline ends came to 16 bases. There are 15 residues in the CDR3. In nucleotides, the CDR3 is TGTGCCACCTACCAGGACCTCCTAGCCAAAAACATTCAGTACTTC. Translation: CATYQDLLAKNIQYF.

About this clone: Germline and junction disagree at one end, which may indicate a read error. This chain links TRBV7-9 with TRBJ1-2; unclear D gene. Germline V CDR1 and CDR2: SEHNR, FQNEAQ (reference sequence). The CDR3 consists of 14 residues. The DNA of the CDR3 is TGTGCCAGCAGCTTATATCGAGCTAACGATGGCTACACCTTC. The encoded protein is CASSLYRANDGYTF.

This clone was seen a single time. The chain links TRBV6-5 to TRBJ2-7; 10 positions match TRBD1. CDR1 is MNHEY, CDR2 SVGAGI, per germline. The junction had 5 bases not matched to a gene; V was cut back by 6 bases and J by 3 bases. The CDR3 is 14 residues long. The CDR3, as DNA: TGTGCCAGCAGCCGCCGGGACAGGGGCTACGAGCAGTACTTC. It yields the protein CASSRRDRGYEQYF.

This clone appeared a few times. V and J are TRBV7-2 and TRBJ1-5, with 11 bases matching TRBD1. Germline V CDR1 and CDR2: SGHTA, FQGNSA. The trim removed 5 bases at V and 5 bases at J, leaving 8 bases unmatched. The CDR3 sequence is 16 residues long. The CDR3 region has the DNA TGTGCCAGCAGCCCGTGGGACAGGGGGTCCCATCAGCCCCAGCATTTT. Translation: CASSPWDRGSHQPQHF.

The J gene is TRBJ2-5, the V gene TRBV28; tentatively, D is TRBD1 or TRBD2 (5 bases each). Germline V CDR1 and CDR2: MDHEN, SYDVKM. The CDR3 is 13 amino acids. With 8 bases removed from V and 7 bases from J, the gap between germline ends came to 17 bases. Here the CDR3 reads CASLGAGKGTQYF. The CDR3 nucleotides are TGTGCCAGCCTCGGGGCTGGAAAGGGGACCCAGTACTTC.

In this sample, this clone turned up a few times. The chain links TRBV19 to TRBJ1-2; a weak D match, TRBD1 (6 bases). Per germline, CDR1 LNHDA and CDR2 SQIVND (reference sequence). This CDR3 is built from 13 residues. V dropped 5 bases and J dropped 8 bases, with 15 bases sitting between them. The CDR3 DNA reads TGTGCCAGTAGTTACCCCTCAGGGGAGGGCTACACCTTC. This gives the protein CASSYPSGEGYTF.

This chain joins TRBV5-1 and TRBJ2-2, with TRBD2 matching over 10 bases. The J segment lost 6 bases and the V segment lost 2 bases, leaving 7 bases of the junction unmatched. Germline CDR1 and CDR2: SGHRS and YFSETQ. The CDR3 length is 16 residues. The CDR3 bases are TGCGCCAGCAGCTTAGCGCCTAGCGGGGGCCCCGGGGAGCTGTTTTTT. Amino acids: CASSLAPSGGPGELFF.

This clone showed up just once. The chain links TRBV10-2 to TRBJ1-5; D remains unclear. CDR3 size: 13 residues. The ends were cut back, 3 bases at V and 6 bases at J, with 9 bases in the middle. The germline CDR1 and CDR2 sequences are WSHSY and SAAADI. The CDR3 sequence: CASSEVFGQPQHF. The DNA of the CDR3 is TGCGCCAGCAGTGAAGTTTTTGGTCAGCCCCAGCATTTT.

The chain is built from TRBV11-2 and TRBJ1-1; D is uncertain. Germline CDR1 and CDR2: SGHAT and FQNNGV. V was clipped by 1 base and J by 3 bases, with 15 bases between them. This CDR3 has 16 amino acids. The CDR3 coding sequence is TGTGCCAGCAGCTTAGGGTGGGCAGGAGTGGACACTGAAGCTTTCTTT. It is translated as CASSLGWAGVDTEAFF.

The chain combines TRBV7-2 with TRBJ1-5; D unresolved. Germline values: CDR1 SGHTA, CDR2 FQGNSA. V gave up 0 bases and J gave up 4 bases, with 10 bases separating them. CDR3 length equals 15 residues. CDR3 amino acids: CASSLAGKANQPQHF. In DNA, the CDR3 is TGTGCCAGCAGCTTAGCAGGAAAAGCAAATCAGCCCCAGCATTTT.

This clone was picked up one time. The chain is built from TRBV13 and TRBJ1-1, with a possible D match to TRBD1 (5 bases). V lost 3 bases and J 0 bases, leaving 20 bases between the germline ends. The CDR3 has 18 amino acids. Germline CDR1 and CDR2: PRHDT and FYEKMQ (reference sequence). CDR3 amino acids: CASSLTRGVGPLNTEAFF. Written as DNA, the CDR3 is TGTGCCAGCAGCTTGACGAGGGGCGTCGGGCCTTTGAACACTGAAGCTTTCTTT.

The rearrangement joins TRBV27 to TRBJ1-2; D call uncertain. The CDR3 covers 12 residues. V was cut by 5 bases and J by 13 bases, with 17 bases left in between. CDR1 is MNHEY and CDR2 is SMNVEV in the germline V gene (reference sequence). The CDR3: CASSPHRQSLTF. The CDR3 nucleotides read TGTGCCAGCAGTCCCCACCGACAATCCCTCACCTTC.

The CDR3 nucleotides read TGCGCCAGCAGCCAAGAAGAGGGGAACCCCTACGAGCAGTACTTC. Its translation is CASSQEEGNPYEQYF. The chain uses TRBV4-1 and TRBJ2-7; possibly TRBD1 or TRBD2 for D (5 bases each). This CDR3 has 15 residues. Per the germline V gene, CDR1 is MGHRA and CDR2 is YSYEKL. Trimming took 0 bases from V and 2 from J, leaving 11 bases between them.

The genes are TRBV27 and TRBJ1-5; a possible D gene is TRBD1 (5 bases). Germline V gives CDR1 MNHEY, CDR2 SMNVEV (reference sequence). V was shortened by 7 bases and J by 2 bases, with 9 bases between the two germline ends. The CDR3 consists of 13 residues. The DNA for the CDR3 is TGTGCCAGCAAAGGGGAGGGCAATCAGCCCCAGCATTTT. This codes for CASKGEGNQPQHF.

V is TRBV7-6 and J is TRBJ2-7, with D perhaps TRBD1 or TRBD2 (5 bases each). Germline V CDR1 and CDR2: SGHVS, FNYEAQ. The ends were cut back, 5 bases at V and 7 bases at J, with 18 bases in the middle. The CDR3 is 14 residues long. The CDR3 sequence: CASSKRGAMREQYF. The CDR3 region has the DNA TGTGCCAGCAGCAAACGGGGCGCCATGCGGGAGCAGTACTTC.

The chain links TRBV5-6 to TRBJ1-2, with TRBD1 identical over 8 bases. After removal of 3 bases from V and 1 base from J, the junction contained 2 bases not matched to a gene. Per the germline V gene, CDR1 is SGHDT and CDR2 is YYEEEE. This CDR3 region has 14 residues. The DNA for the CDR3 is TGTGCCAGCAGCTCCGGACAGGGTAACTATGGCTACACCTTC. Protein product: CASSSGQGNYGYTF.